One and the same sample provided the 24 T cell receptor beta chains below, sequenced in a study of regulatory T cells in long-lasting Graves disease (dated by TCRdb to 2020 to 2022). The method behind the library was multiplex PCR. Sequencing took place on an Illumina HiSeq 4000. iRepertoire HTBI primers and Arm-PCR amplification of CDR3 regions were used to construct TCR beta libraries. The public reads were quality trimmed at Q25 with fastp and then assembled into clones with MiXCR by TCRdb, keeping productive beta chains. All rows with the same CDR3 protein become a single entry with the most common DNA and genes. Counted in this sample were about 430,000 distinct CDR3 sequences; roughly a fifth of them appeared once. Around an eighth of the sample is held by the ten biggest clonotypes. The time point label on this specimen signifies: persistent/refractory GD, antithyroid drugs over 5 years with positive TRAb. For both TCR sequencing and RNA sequencing, RNA was extracted from PBMCs in TRIzol.

The material sequenced was peripheral blood mononuclear cells (PBMCs), taken when the disease was refractory, from a patient treated with antithyroid drugs. The receptors were gathered from a female donor with Graves disease.

The chain combines TRBV7-2 with TRBJ1-6; D remains unclear. Trimming stripped 1 base from V and 9 bases from J, with 10 bases between. Germline V gives CDR1 SGHTA, CDR2 FQGNSA. The CDR3 is made up of 14 amino acids. For the CDR3, the DNA is TGTGCCAGCAGCTTAGTTGGAGAATTTTCACCCCTCCACTTT. It translates to CASSLVGEFSPLHF.

This clonotype came up many times. The chain uses TRBV5-4 and TRBJ2-7, with D perhaps TRBD1 (5 bases). CDR1 is SGHNT and CDR2 is YYREEE in the germline V gene (reference sequence). V was pared by 4 bases and J by 3 bases, with 14 bases between. The CDR3 contains 14 residues. The CDR3 protein is CASSLWLGDYEQYF. DNA of the CDR3: TGTGCCAGCAGCCTGTGGCTAGGGGACTACGAGCAGTACTTC.

The V and J genes are TRBV9 and TRBJ1-1; D gene ambiguous. This CDR3 region has 15 residues. The germline CDR1 and CDR2 sequences are SGDLS and YYNGEE. The V gene lost 4 bases and the J gene lost 0 bases, with 13 bases spanning the gap. The CDR3 is CASSSSTRMNTEAFF. CDR3 DNA sequence: TGTGCCAGCAGCTCATCGACCCGGATGAACACTGAAGCTTTCTTT.

This clonotype was recorded at least ten times. The chain links TRBV27 to TRBJ1-5; D might be TRBD1 (5 bases). Germline CDR1 is MNHEY and CDR2 is SMNVEV (reference sequence). Trimming removed 2 bases at V and 5 bases at J, with 10 bases between. CDR3 size: 14 residues. For the CDR3, the DNA is TGTGCCAGCAGTTTAACCGGGGGGGATCAGCCCCAGCATTTT. Its translation is CASSLTGGDQPQHF.

At least ten counts were recorded for this clonotype. V is TRBV2 and J is TRBJ2-7; TRBD2 aligns across 9 bases. J was trimmed by 4 bases and V by 2 bases; bases with no gene match: 12. The germline gives CDR1 SNHLY, CDR2 FYNNEI. There are 17 residues in the CDR3. CDR3 sequence: CASSEKAKREVLYEQYF. The CDR3 DNA sequence: TGTGCCAGCAGTGAAAAAGCGAAGCGGGAGGTATTATACGAGCAGTACTTC. Complete variable domain (other parts from reference TRBV2 and TRBJ2-7): EPEVTQTPSHQVTQMGQEVILRCVPISNHLYFYWYRQILGQKVEFLVSFYNNEISEKSEIFDDQFSVERPDGSNFTLKIRSTKLEDSAMYFCASSEKAKREVLYEQYFGPGTRLTVT.

Concerning this clonotype: This could be a read error, since a much larger clone is one nucleotide away. The rearrangement links TRBV28 to TRBJ2-2; 8 nucleotides line up with TRBD2. The V gene end was trimmed by 3 bases and the J gene end by 6 bases; junction bases not matched to a gene: 9. The CDR3 extends over 16 amino acids. Germline V gene data show CDR1 as MDHEN and CDR2 as SYDVKM. CDR3 nucleotide sequence: TGTGCCAGCAGTTTTTGGCTAGCGGGTAGGTCCGGGGAGCTGTTTTTT. This encodes CASSFWLAGRSGELFF. Drawing the rest from reference TRBV28 and TRBJ2-2, the complete variable domain is DVKVTQSSRYLVKRTGEKVFLECVQDMDHENMFWYRQDPGLGLRLIYFSYDVKMKEKGDIPEGYSVSREKKERFSLILESASTNQTSMYLCASSFWLAGRSGELFFGEGSRLTVL.

The sample holds many counts of this clonotype. The rearrangement uses TRBV5-1 and TRBJ1-1; D is possibly TRBD1 (5 bases). This CDR3 region has 15 residues. Germline V lookup: CDR1 SGHRS, CDR2 YFSETQ. Trimming pared 4 bases from V and 2 bases from J, leaving 15 bases between. CDR3 amino acids: CASSPSTVSNTEAFF. CDR3 nucleotide sequence: TGCGCCAGCAGCCCTTCGACAGTTTCTAACACTGAAGCTTTCTTT.

This clonotype has only a few counts. J is TRBJ2-1 and V is TRBV27, with D unclear. The V and J ends lost 5 bases and 5 bases respectively, with 4 bases between them. CDR1 and CDR2 from the germline V gene are MNHEY and SMNVEV (reference sequence). This CDR3 spans 11 amino acids. The CDR3 sequence: CASSIHNEQFF. The CDR3 region has the DNA TGTGCCAGCAGTATCCACAATGAGCAGTTCTTC.

V gene TRBV4-1 combines with J gene TRBJ2-7; 7 positions match TRBD2. The CDR3 length is 16 residues. V dropped 4 bases and J dropped 2; count of bases not matched to a gene: 11. The germline V gene has CDR1 MGHRA and CDR2 YSYEKL. The CDR3 region has the DNA TGCGCCAGCAGCCCCCTAGTAGCGGGCCCTACCTACGAGCAGTACTTC. This codes for CASSPLVAGPTYEQYF.

This clonotype has only a few counts. This chain uses TRBV28 with TRBJ2-1; 11 nucleotides align to TRBD2. The CDR3 consists of 14 residues. Germline values: CDR1 MDHEN, CDR2 SYDVKM. With V trimmed by 2 bases and J by 9 bases, 3 bases remained unmatched. CDR3 bases: TGTGCCAGCAGTTTAGTAGCGGGAGGGTTTGAGCAGTTCTTC. It encodes CASSLVAGGFEQFF.

The rearrangement links TRBV5-1 to TRBJ2-7; D possibly corresponds to TRBD2 (6 bases). CDR3 size: 14 residues. The germline CDR1 and CDR2 sequences are SGHRS and YFSETQ. V was trimmed by 0 bases and J by 3 bases, leaving 10 bases between them. CDR3 amino acids: CASSLDGGDYEQYF. CDR3 DNA: TGCGCCAGCAGCTTGGATGGCGGGGACTACGAGCAGTACTTC. The entire variable domain, with the rest obtained from reference TRBV5-1 and TRBJ2-7, is as follows: KAGVTQTPRYLIKTRGQQVTLSCSPISGHRSVSWYQQTPGQGLQFLFEYFSETQRNKGNFPGRFSGRQFSNSRSEMNVSTLELGDSALYLCASSLDGGDYEQYFGPGTRLTVT.

The chain couples TRBV7-9 to TRBJ2-4, with D tentatively TRBD2 (5 bases). Deletions cut 4 bases from V and 0 bases from J, with 7 bases between. The CDR3 is 14 residues long. Germline loops: CDR1 SEHNR, CDR2 FQNEAQ (reference sequence). Written as DNA, the CDR3 is TGTGCCAGCAGCTCGGCGGGAGCCAAAAACATTCAGTACTTC. Encoded protein: CASSSAGAKNIQYF.

V usage is TRBV29-1 and J usage is TRBJ2-3, with 7 bases matching TRBD1. This CDR3 has 15 residues. CDR1 is SQVTM and CDR2 is ANQGSEA in the germline V gene. The trim removed 1 base at V and 1 base at J, leaving 5 bases unmatched. The CDR3 DNA follows: TGCAGCGTTGAAGTTGGGACAGCGCGCACAGATACGCAGTATTTT. Translated: CSVEVGTARTDTQYF.

This clonotype was observed at least ten times. V gene TRBV20-1 combines with J gene TRBJ2-2; 10 bases align to TRBD2. The ends lost 3 bases at V and 5 bases at J; junction bases unmatched: 9. Germline V gene sequence: CDR1 DFQATT, CDR2 SNEGSKA (reference sequence). CDR3 length: 16 residues. CDR3 in amino acids: CSARDPSGSYTGELFF. Here the CDR3 DNA reads TGCAGTGCTAGGGACCCTAGCGGGAGTTATACCGGGGAGCTGTTTTTT.

The chain links TRBV10-3 to TRBJ2-7; perhaps TRBD2 as D (5 bases). CDR3 length: 16 amino acids. Looked up from germline, CDR1 is ENHRY and CDR2 is SYGVKD. V gave up 0 bases and J gave up 4 bases, with 16 bases separating them. Here the CDR3 reads CAISESLALLGYEQYF. The CDR3 DNA follows: TGTGCCATCAGTGAGTCGCTAGCCCTCTTAGGGTACGAGCAGTACTTC.

This clonotype was detected only a few times. The chain joins TRBV24-1 to TRBJ2-5, with 8 bases fitting TRBD1. In germline, CDR1 is KGHDR, CDR2 SFDVKD. There are 13 residues in the CDR3. Losses at the gene ends were 9 bases for V and 5 bases for J; bases not matched to a gene: 7. CDR3 sequence (DNA): TGTGCCACCGGTAGGACAGGGAGCGAGACCCAGTACTTC. Translation: CATGRTGSETQYF.

This clonotype came up many times. The V call is TRBV15, the J call TRBJ1-5, with D possibly matching TRBD1 (6 bases). Germline V gene sequence: CDR1 LNHNV, CDR2 YYDKDF (reference sequence). Trimming removed 0 bases from V and 5 bases from J, with 8 bases in between. The CDR3 has 14 amino acids. CDR3 nucleotide sequence: TGTGCCACCAGCAGAGATAGGGGGGATCAGCCCCAGCATTTT. Translating it yields CATSRDRGDQPQHF.

This clonotype is a singleton in its sample. The chain links TRBV7-2 to TRBJ2-7, with 8 bases fitting TRBD1. V shed 4 bases and J 7 bases; nucleotides not matched to a gene: 12. This CDR3 is 15 amino acids long. Germline V lookup: CDR1 SGHTA, CDR2 FQGNSA. CDR3 residues: CASSSDGQGFWEQYF. DNA of the CDR3: TGTGCCAGCAGCTCCGACGGACAGGGTTTCTGGGAGCAGTACTTC.

The chain joins TRBV14 to TRBJ2-4; D is unresolved. CDR1 is SGHDN and CDR2 is FVKESK in the germline V gene. The V gene lost 0 bases and the J gene lost 0 bases, with 6 bases spanning the gap. CDR3 length: 15 amino acids. CDR3 protein: CASSQDYGAKNIQYF. CDR3 sequence (DNA): TGTGCCAGCAGCCAAGATTACGGAGCCAAAAACATTCAGTACTTC. Looking up the rest from reference TRBV14 and TRBJ2-4 gives the full variable domain: EAGVTQFPSHSVIEKGQTVTLRCDPISGHDNLYWYRRVMGKEIKFLLHFVKESKQDESGMPNNRFLAERTGGTYSTLKVQPAELEDSGVYFCASSQDYGAKNIQYFGAGTRLSVL.

Remarks on this clonotype: No conserved phenylalanine or tryptophan is present at the end of the CDR3, so a read error is the likely explanation. This rearrangement joins TRBV7-9 to TRBJ1-1, with a weak D call TRBD1 (5 bases). Germline V gene sequence: CDR1 SEHNR, CDR2 FQNEAQ (reference sequence). This CDR3 contains 15 residues. V was shortened by 0 bases and J by 1 base, with 9 bases between the two germline ends. CDR3 in amino acids: CASSLAPGKNTEAFS. CDR3 nucleotides: TGTGCCAGCAGCTTAGCCCCAGGGAAGAACACTGAAGCTTTCTCT.

The sample holds many counts of this clonotype. V is TRBV5-1 and J is TRBJ1-4, with 8 bases identical to TRBD1. This CDR3 contains 14 residues. Per germline, CDR1 SGHRS and CDR2 YFSETQ. Germline trimming cut 4 bases from V and 8 bases from J; bases unmatched to any gene: 7. Here the CDR3 reads CASSSDRGEEKLFF. As DNA, the CDR3 is TGCGCCAGCAGCAGTGACAGGGGTGAGGAAAAACTGTTTTTT.

This clonotype has a count of ten or more. The CDR3 protein is CASSFTGGATEAFF. The CDR3 bases are TGTGCCAGCAGCTTCACAGGGGGGGCAACTGAAGCTTTCTTT. The genes are TRBV7-9 and TRBJ1-1, with 8 bases fitting TRBD1. The CDR3 runs 14 residues. The ends lost 3 bases at V and 5 bases at J; junction bases unmatched: 5. The germline V gene encodes CDR1 SEHNR and CDR2 FQNEAQ (reference sequence).

This clonotype showed up just a few times. The rearrangement links TRBV5-5 to TRBJ1-4; D is ambiguous. Germline V gene data show CDR1 as SGHKS and CDR2 as YYEKEE (reference sequence). This CDR3 is built from 16 residues. V lost 3 bases and J lost 0, with 12 bases in between. CDR3 protein: CASSSVLRATNEKLFF. Here the CDR3 DNA reads TGTGCCAGCAGCTCGGTTTTGAGAGCAACTAATGAAAAACTGTTTTTT.

This clonotype was recorded at least ten times. The rearrangement uses TRBV27 and TRBJ2-7; D unresolved. Germline V gene data show CDR1 as MNHEY and CDR2 as SMNVEV (reference sequence). V was clipped by 7 bases and J by 0 bases, with 10 bases between them. This CDR3 is 13 amino acids long. In DNA form, the CDR3 reads TGTGCCAGCATTATTGTGATCTCCTACGAGCAGTACTTC. Translating it yields CASIIVISYEQYF.